The 19 T cell receptor beta chains presented below share a single source sample, sequenced in a study of T cell changes during pregnancy in multiple sclerosis. Profiled with immunoSEQ multiplex PCR; TCRdb holds only in-frame clones, not every one. This sample carries about 39,000 clones, almost 95% of them seen once, and the ten largest clones take around 0.33%. The source was CD4+ T cells from peripheral blood mononuclear cells, collected after pregnancy. The receptors derive from a female donor with multiple sclerosis, enrolled in a pregnancy study.

CDR3 nucleotides: TGCGCCAGCAGCTCAAGGCCGGGAGCAACTAATGAAAAACTGTTTTTT. This encodes CASSSRPGATNEKLFF. V and J are TRBV5-1 and TRBJ1-4, with D hard to call. Germline V gene sequence: CDR1 SGHRS, CDR2 YFSETQ. Trimming cost V 3 bases and J 0 bases, with 12 bases left between them. The CDR3 is made up of 16 amino acids.

This rearrangement joins TRBV18 to TRBJ2-7; 11 nucleotides line up with TRBD2. Unmatched junction bases numbered 1, after V lost 3 bases and J lost 3 bases. The CDR3 contains 14 residues. CDR1 and CDR2 (germline): KGHSH, LQKENI. The CDR3: CASSPTSGGYEQYF. CDR3 coding DNA: TGTGCCAGCTCACCTACTAGCGGGGGCTACGAGCAGTACTTC.

The rearrangement links TRBV30 to TRBJ1-3; 8 bases agree with TRBD1. Trimming took 3 bases from V and 2 from J; bases not matched to a gene: 15. The CDR3 is 18 amino acids. The germline gives CDR1 GTSNPN, CDR2 SVGIG (reference sequence). The CDR3 DNA is TGTGCCTGGAGAGGTTCTATAGTCAGGGGGCGACCTGGAAACACCATATATTTT. It codes for CAWRGSIVRGRPGNTIYF.

The rearrangement links TRBV6-1 to TRBJ1-5, with TRBD1 matching 9 bases. Germline-derived CDR1 and CDR2 are MNHNS and SASEGT. The CDR3 is 16 amino acids. V gave up 3 bases and J gave up 7 bases; unmatched junction bases: 10. In nucleotides, the CDR3 is TGTGCCAGCAGTGATACTGTGGGACAGGGACAACAGCCCCAGCATTTT. Translation: CASSDTVGQGQQPQHF.

The chain carries TRBV7-9 and TRBJ2-1; TRBD2 agrees at 15 bases. This CDR3 region has 17 residues. Germline values: CDR1 SEHNR, CDR2 FQNEAQ (reference sequence). Trimming took 5 bases from V and 3 from J; bases not matched to a gene: 5. CDR3 DNA: TGTGCCAGCAGCCTGGGACTAGCGGGGGGCCTCTACAATGAGCAGTTCTTC. Translating it yields CASSLGLAGGLYNEQFF. Together with reference TRBV7-9 and TRBJ2-1, the CDR3 gives the full variable domain: DTGVSQNPRHKITKRGQNVTFRCDPISEHNRLYWYRQTLGQGPEFLTYFQNEAQLEKSRLLSDRFSAERPKGSFSTLEIQRTEQGDSAMYLCASSLGLAGGLYNEQFFGPGTRLTVL.

This chain links TRBV6-5 with TRBJ1-3, with D perhaps matching TRBD1 (6 bases). Germline loops: CDR1 MNHEY, CDR2 SVGAGI. V lost 6 bases and J lost 3, with 12 bases in between. The length of the CDR3 is 14 residues. The CDR3 reads CASRARGSGNTIYF. CDR3 bases: TGTGCCAGCAGGGCCAGGGGAAGTGGAAACACCATATATTTT.

The chain employs TRBV5-4 and TRBJ2-7; tentatively, D is TRBD1 (5 bases). Germline loops: CDR1 SGHNT, CDR2 YYREEE (reference sequence). Trimming took off 2 bases at V and 5 bases at J, with 11 bases between the two ends. This CDR3 is built from 13 residues. The CDR3 coding sequence is TGTGCCAGCAGCTTTCCGGCCAGGGACGAGCAGTACTTC. Its translation: CASSFPARDEQYF.

This chain connects TRBV4-1 to TRBJ2-5; 7 nucleotides align to TRBD2. Germline lookup yields CDR1 MGHRA and CDR2 YSYEKL. The CDR3 extends over 17 amino acids. Losses at the gene ends were 1 base for V and 1 base for J; bases not matched to a gene: 9. CDR3 loop: CASSQGLRRGFQETQYF. Written as DNA, the CDR3 is TGCGCCAGCAGCCAAGGTCTAAGGCGGGGGTTCCAAGAGACCCAGTACTTC.

The CDR3 reads CASTLREGSNEKLFF. The CDR3 DNA is TGTGCCAGCACCCTCAGGGAGGGGTCCAATGAAAAACTGTTTTTT. This chain links TRBV5-8 with TRBJ1-4; D may be TRBD1 (5 bases). This CDR3 comprises 15 residues. The V gene lost 6 bases and the J gene lost 5 bases, with 17 bases spanning the gap. Germline CDR1 and CDR2: SGHTS and YDEGEE.

The V and J genes are TRBV5-1 and TRBJ2-3, with D maybe TRBD2 (6 bases). Trimming pared 5 bases from V and 0 bases from J, leaving 13 bases between. Germline V gives CDR1 SGHRS, CDR2 YFSETQ. This CDR3 region has 15 residues. The CDR3 is CASRAGFTSTDTQYF. The CDR3 nucleotides read TGCGCCAGCAGGGCGGGGTTTACTAGCACAGATACGCAGTATTTT.

The rearrangement joins TRBV11-3 to TRBJ2-3; 7 bases are a match to TRBD1. The CDR3 consists of 13 residues. The germline gives CDR1 SGHNT, CDR2 YENEEA. V dropped 5 bases and J dropped 7; count of bases not matched to a gene: 6. The CDR3 nucleotides are TGTGCCAGCAGCCCGAAGACAGGGAATACGCAGTATTTT. This codes for CASSPKTGNTQYF.

The V gene is TRBV27, the J gene TRBJ1-2, with D possibly being TRBD1 (6 bases). V lost 5 bases and J lost 2, with 18 bases in between. The length of the CDR3 is 16 residues. Looked up from germline, CDR1 is MNHEY and CDR2 is SMNVEV (reference sequence). The CDR3 loop is CASSPWGPGTNYGYTF. Written as DNA, the CDR3 is TGTGCCAGCAGTCCCTGGGGGCCGGGAACAAACTATGGCTACACCTTC.

The chain is built from TRBV7-3 and TRBJ2-3; 8 bases align to TRBD2. The germline CDR1 and CDR2 sequences are SGHTA and FQGTGA. The CDR3 runs to 17 residues. J gave up 6 bases and V 0 bases, and 11 bases lay outside the gene matches. The CDR3 region is CASSLTMAGGGGDTQYF. The CDR3, as DNA: TGTGCCAGCAGCTTAACGATGGCCGGGGGGGGCGGGGATACGCAGTATTTT. The variable domain in full, completed from reference TRBV7-3 and TRBJ2-3, reads GAGVSQTPSNKVTEKGKYVELRCDPISGHTALYWYRQSLGQGPEFLIYFQGTGAADDSGLPNDRFFAVRPEGSVSTLKIQRTERGDSAVYLCASSLTMAGGGGDTQYFGPGTRLTVL.

V is TRBV5-1 and J is TRBJ1-5; no clear D. V lost 0 bases to trimming and J lost 2 bases, with 9 bases between them. The length of the CDR3 is 15 residues. Germline V gene sequence: CDR1 SGHRS, CDR2 YFSETQ. CDR3 nucleotide sequence: TGCGCCAGCAGCTTGGATGGTGCGGGCAATCAGCCCCAGCATTTT. Amino acid sequence: CASSLDGAGNQPQHF.

The chain employs TRBV4-1 and TRBJ1-1; D might be TRBD1 (6 bases). From germline, CDR1 is MGHRA and CDR2 YSYEKL. This CDR3 contains 14 residues. V was shortened by 4 bases and J by 1 base, with 10 bases between the two germline ends. CDR3 region: CASSLVGQNTEAFF. The CDR3 DNA sequence: TGCGCCAGCAGCCTCGTGGGACAGAACACTGAAGCTTTCTTT.

The rearrangement links TRBV6-5 to TRBJ2-7; D is possibly TRBD1 (5 bases). Germline CDR1 MNHEY, CDR2 SVGAGI. This CDR3 spans 12 amino acids. V lost 7 bases and J 7 bases, leaving 14 bases between the germline ends. CDR3 DNA sequence: TGTGCCAGCAAGCACACCCAGGGTGAGCAGTACTTC. It translates to CASKHTQGEQYF.

The chain recombines TRBV30 with TRBJ1-3; TRBD1 agrees at 7 bases. Germline CDR1 is GTSNPN and CDR2 is SVGIG (reference sequence). The ends lost 0 bases at V and 4 bases at J; junction bases unmatched: 6. CDR3 length: 15 amino acids. CDR3 region: CAWSVRGRGGNTIYF. CDR3 bases: TGTGCCTGGAGTGTACGCGGCAGGGGGGGAAACACCATATATTTT.

The chain recombines TRBV5-1 with TRBJ2-7, with D possibly matching TRBD1 (5 bases). The CDR3 has 15 amino acids. V was clipped by 5 bases and J by 2 bases, with 17 bases between them. CDR1 and CDR2 from the germline V gene are SGHRS and YFSETQ. This chain's CDR3 is CASRTLQDPTYEQYF. The CDR3, as DNA: TGCGCCAGCAGGACCTTACAGGATCCCACCTACGAGCAGTACTTC. The full variable domain, its missing parts supplied by reference TRBV5-1 and TRBJ2-7, is KAGVTQTPRYLIKTRGQQVTLSCSPISGHRSVSWYQQTPGQGLQFLFEYFSETQRNKGNFPGRFSGRQFSNSRSEMNVSTLELGDSALYLCASRTLQDPTYEQYFGPGTRLTVT.

The gene calls are TRBV7-2 and TRBJ1-3; TRBD1 matches at 8 bases. J was trimmed by 3 bases and V by 5 bases; bases with no gene match: 9. Germline CDR1 reads SGHTA; CDR2 reads FQGNSA. CDR3 length: 16 residues. This chain's CDR3 is CASSPTGAKVGNTIYF. DNA of the CDR3: TGTGCCAGCAGCCCGACAGGGGCAAAAGTTGGAAACACCATATATTTT.